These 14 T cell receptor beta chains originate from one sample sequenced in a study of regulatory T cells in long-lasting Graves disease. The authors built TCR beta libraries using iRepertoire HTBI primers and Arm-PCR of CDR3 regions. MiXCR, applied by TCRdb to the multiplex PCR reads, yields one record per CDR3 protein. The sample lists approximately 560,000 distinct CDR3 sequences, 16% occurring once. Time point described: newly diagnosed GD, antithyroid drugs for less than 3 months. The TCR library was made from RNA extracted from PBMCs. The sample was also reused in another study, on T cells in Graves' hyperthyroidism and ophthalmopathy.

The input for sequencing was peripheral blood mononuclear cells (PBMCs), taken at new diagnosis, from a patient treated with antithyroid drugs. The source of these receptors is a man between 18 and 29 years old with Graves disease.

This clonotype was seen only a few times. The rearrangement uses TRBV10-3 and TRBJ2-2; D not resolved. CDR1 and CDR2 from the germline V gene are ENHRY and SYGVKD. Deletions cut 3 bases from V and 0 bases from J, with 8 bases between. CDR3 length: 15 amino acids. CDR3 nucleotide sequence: TGTGCCATCAGTGACGGTAGCTCGAACACCGGGGAGCTGTTTTTT. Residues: CAISDGSSNTGELFF.

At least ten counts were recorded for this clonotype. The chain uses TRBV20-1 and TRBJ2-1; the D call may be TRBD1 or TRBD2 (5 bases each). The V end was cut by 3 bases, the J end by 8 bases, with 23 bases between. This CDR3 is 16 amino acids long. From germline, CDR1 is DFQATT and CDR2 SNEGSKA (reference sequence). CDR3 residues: CSARGPQRRFLYEQFF. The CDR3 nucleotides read TGCAGTGCTAGGGGACCCCAACGGCGATTCCTCTATGAGCAGTTCTTC.

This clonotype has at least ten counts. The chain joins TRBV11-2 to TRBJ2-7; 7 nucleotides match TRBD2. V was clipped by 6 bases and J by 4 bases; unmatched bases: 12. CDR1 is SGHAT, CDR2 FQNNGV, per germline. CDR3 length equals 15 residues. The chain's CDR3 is CASRGDGRSMYEQYF. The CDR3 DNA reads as TGTGCCAGCAGGGGGGACGGGAGGAGTATGTACGAGCAGTACTTC.

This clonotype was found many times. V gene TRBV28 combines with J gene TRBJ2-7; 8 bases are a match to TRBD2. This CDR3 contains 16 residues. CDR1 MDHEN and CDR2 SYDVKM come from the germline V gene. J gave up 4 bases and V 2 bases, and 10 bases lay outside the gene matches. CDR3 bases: TGTGCCAGCAGTTTAAGTACTAGCGGAGGGAGTTACGAGCAGTACTTC. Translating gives CASSLSTSGGSYEQYF.

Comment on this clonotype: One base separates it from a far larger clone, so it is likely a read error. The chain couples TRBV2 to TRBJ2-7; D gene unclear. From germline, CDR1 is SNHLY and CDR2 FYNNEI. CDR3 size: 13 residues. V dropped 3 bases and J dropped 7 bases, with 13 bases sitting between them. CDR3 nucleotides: TGTGCCAGCAGTGAGCCCCGATCCAATGAGCAGTACTTC. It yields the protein CASSEPRSNEQYF.

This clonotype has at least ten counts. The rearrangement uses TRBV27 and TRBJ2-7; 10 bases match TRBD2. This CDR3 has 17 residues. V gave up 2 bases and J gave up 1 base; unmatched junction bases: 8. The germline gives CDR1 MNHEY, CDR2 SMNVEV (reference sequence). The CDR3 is CASSLGPGAGGSYEQYF. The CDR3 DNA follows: TGTGCCAGCAGTTTAGGGCCCGGAGCGGGAGGGTCCTACGAGCAGTACTTC.

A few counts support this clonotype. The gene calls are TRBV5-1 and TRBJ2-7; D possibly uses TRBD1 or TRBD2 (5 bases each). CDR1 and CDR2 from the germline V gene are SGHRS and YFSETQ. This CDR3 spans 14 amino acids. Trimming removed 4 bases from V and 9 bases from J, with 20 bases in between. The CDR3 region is CASSASGTARVQYF. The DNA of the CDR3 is TGCGCCAGCAGCGCGTCCGGGACGGCCCGCGTGCAGTACTTC.

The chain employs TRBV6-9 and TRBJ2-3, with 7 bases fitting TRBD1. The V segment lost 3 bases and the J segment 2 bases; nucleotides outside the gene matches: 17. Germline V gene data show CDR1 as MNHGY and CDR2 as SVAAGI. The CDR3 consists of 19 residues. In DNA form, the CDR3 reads TGTGCCAGCAGTTACACCTCGGGGCAGACAGGGCCCGCCACAGATACGCAGTATTTT. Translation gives CASSYTSGQTGPATDTQYF.

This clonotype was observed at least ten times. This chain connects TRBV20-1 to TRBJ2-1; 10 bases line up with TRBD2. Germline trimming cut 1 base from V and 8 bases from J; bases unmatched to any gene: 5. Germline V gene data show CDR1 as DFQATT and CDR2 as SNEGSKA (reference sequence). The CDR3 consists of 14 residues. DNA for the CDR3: TGCAGTGCTAGAGCGGAAACTAGCGGGGATGAGCAGTTCTTC. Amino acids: CSARAETSGDEQFF.

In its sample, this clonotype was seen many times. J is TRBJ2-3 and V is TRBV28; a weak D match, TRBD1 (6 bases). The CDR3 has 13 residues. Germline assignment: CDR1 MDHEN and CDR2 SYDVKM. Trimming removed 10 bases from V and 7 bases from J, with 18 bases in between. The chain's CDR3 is CATLSRDKNTQYF. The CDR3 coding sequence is TGTGCCACCCTTTCCCGGGACAAAAATACGCAGTATTTT.

Here the CDR3 reads CASSPYPGVGGFVEQYF. The CDR3 DNA sequence: TGTGCCAGCAGTCCGTACCCCGGAGTGGGGGGTTTTGTGGAGCAGTACTTC. The chain uses TRBV28 and TRBJ2-7; perhaps TRBD2 as D (6 bases). V was trimmed by 5 bases and J by 7 bases, leaving 27 bases between them. Germline V gives CDR1 MDHEN, CDR2 SYDVKM. This CDR3 has 17 amino acids.

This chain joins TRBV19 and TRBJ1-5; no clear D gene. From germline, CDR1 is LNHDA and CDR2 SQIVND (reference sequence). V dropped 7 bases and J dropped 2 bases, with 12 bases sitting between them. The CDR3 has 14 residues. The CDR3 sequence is CASTYYGGNQPQHF. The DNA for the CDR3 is TGTGCCAGTACCTACTACGGTGGCAATCAGCCCCAGCATTTT.

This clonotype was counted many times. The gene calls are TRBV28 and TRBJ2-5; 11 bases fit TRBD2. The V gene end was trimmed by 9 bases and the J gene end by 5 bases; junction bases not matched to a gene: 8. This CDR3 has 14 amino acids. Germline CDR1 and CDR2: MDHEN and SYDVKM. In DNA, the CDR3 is TGTGCCAGTCTAGCGGGAGGATTAGCTGAGACCCAGTACTTC. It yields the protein CASLAGGLAETQYF.

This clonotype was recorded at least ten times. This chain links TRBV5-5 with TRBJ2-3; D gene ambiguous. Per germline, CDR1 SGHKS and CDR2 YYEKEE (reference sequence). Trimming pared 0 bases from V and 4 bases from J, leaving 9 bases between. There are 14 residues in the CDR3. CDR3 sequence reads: CASSLVYIPDTQYF. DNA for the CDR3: TGTGCCAGCAGCTTGGTTTACATTCCAGATACGCAGTATTTT.